The present T cell receptor (beta chain) was sequenced within a study of T cell responses to AZD1222 COVID-19 vaccine. Only in-frame clones appear in the TCRdb table, and some are missing; sequencing was by immunoSEQ multiplex PCR. The table shows more than 150,000 clones, with more than 75% occurring only once. Germline V gene sequence: CDR1 SNHLY, CDR2 FYNNEI. There are 12 residues in the CDR3. Trimming took 6 bases from V and 10 from J; bases not matched to a gene: 8. This specimen consisted of peripheral blood, obtained 28 days after the second AZD1222 dose. V and J are TRBV2 and TRBJ1-2, with 7 bases aligning to TRBD1. The TCR comes from an adult who received the AZD1222 COVID-19 vaccine. The CDR3 DNA reads TGTGCCAGCAGGGCAGGGGGTAAAGACTACACCTTC. Its translation: CASRAGGKDYTF.